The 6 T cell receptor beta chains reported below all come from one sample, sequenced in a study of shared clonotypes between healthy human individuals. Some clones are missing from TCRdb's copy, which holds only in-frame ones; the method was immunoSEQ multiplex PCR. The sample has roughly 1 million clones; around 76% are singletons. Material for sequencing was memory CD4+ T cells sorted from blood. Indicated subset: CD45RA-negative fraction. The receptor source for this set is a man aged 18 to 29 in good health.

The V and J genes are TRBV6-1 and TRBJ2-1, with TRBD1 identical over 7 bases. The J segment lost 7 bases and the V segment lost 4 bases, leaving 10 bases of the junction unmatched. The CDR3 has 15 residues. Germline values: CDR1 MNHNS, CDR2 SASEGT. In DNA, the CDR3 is TGTGCCAGCAGTGGCCGACAGGGCGCAAATAATGAGCAGTTCTTC. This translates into CASSGRQGANNEQFF.

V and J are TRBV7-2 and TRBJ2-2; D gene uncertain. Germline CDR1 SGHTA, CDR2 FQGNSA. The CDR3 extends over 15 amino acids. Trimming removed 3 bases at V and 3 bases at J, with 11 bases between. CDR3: CASSFSRADTGELFF. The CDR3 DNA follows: TGTGCCAGCAGCTTCTCCCGGGCCGACACCGGGGAGCTGTTTTTT.

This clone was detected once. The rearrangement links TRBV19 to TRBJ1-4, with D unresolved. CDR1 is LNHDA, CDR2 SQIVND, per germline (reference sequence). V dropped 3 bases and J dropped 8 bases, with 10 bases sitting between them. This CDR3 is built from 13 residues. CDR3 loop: CASSMRAREKLFF. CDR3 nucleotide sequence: TGTGCCAGTAGTATGAGGGCGCGGGAAAAACTGTTTTTT.

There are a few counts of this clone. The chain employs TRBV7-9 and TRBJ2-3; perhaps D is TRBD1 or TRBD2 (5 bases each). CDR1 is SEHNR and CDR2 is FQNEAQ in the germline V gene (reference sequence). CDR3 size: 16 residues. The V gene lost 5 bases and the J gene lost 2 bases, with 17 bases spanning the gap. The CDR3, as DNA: TGTGCCAGCAGCCCCATCTCCGGGACGGCCACAGATACGCAGTATTTT. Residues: CASSPISGTATDTQYF.

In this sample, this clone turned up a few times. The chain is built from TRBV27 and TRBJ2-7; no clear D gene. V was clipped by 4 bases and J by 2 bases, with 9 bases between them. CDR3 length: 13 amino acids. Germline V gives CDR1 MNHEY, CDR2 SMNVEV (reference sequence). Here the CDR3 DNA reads TGTGCCAGCAGTTCCCTCTCACCCTACGAGCAGTACTTC. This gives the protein CASSSLSPYEQYF.

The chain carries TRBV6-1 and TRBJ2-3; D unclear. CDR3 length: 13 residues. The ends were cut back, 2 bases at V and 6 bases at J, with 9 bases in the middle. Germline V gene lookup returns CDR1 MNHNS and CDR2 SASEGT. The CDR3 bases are TGTGCCAGCAGTGAACCCGGTGGGGATACGCAGTATTTT. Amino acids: CASSEPGGDTQYF.